What follows describes a single T cell receptor beta chain. Its antigen remains unknown. TCRdb passed the 5' RACE reads through MiXCR, listing each CDR3 protein once. The sample records 1.5 million or so distinct CDR3 sequences, about 32% being singletons. This sample is drawn from a study of identical twins. Study-wide results and limits: Twin-shared out-of-frame alpha sequences were enriched for low generation probability. Out-of-frame TCR alpha sharing in monozygotic twins exceeded recombination model predictions.

No donor was unhealthy or non-Caucasian. Sample: cord blood. The receptor was isolated from a newborn girl in good health.

The CDR3 is CAIGLAGLSYEQYF. The CDR3, as DNA: TGTGCCATCGGACTAGCGGGCCTCTCCTACGAGCAGTACTTC. The V and J genes are TRBV6-1 and TRBJ2-7, with 11 bases aligning to TRBD2. There are 14 residues in the CDR3. CDR1 is MNHNS, CDR2 SASEGT, per germline. J was trimmed by 0 bases and V by 10 bases; bases with no gene match: 5.